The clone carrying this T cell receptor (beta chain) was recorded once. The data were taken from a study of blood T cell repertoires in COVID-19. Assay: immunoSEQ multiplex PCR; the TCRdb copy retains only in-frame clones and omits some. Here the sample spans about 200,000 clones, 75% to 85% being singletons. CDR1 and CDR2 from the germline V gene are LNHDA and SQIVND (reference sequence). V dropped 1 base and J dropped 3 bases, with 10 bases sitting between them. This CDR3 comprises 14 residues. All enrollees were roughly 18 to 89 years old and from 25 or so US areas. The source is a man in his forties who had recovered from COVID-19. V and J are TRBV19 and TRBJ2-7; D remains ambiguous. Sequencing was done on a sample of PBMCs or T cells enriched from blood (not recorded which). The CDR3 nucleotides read TGTGCCAGTAGTATAGTGGCAGGAAACTACGAGCAGTACTTC. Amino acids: CASSIVAGNYEQYF. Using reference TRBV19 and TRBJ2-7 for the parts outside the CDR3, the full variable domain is DGGITQSPKYLFRKEGQNVTLSCEQNLNHDAMYWYRQDPGQGLRLIYYSQIVNDFQKGDIAEGYSVSREKKESFPLTVTSAQKNPTAFYLCASSIVAGNYEQYFGPGTRLTVT.